The clone carrying this T cell receptor beta chain was recorded only once. The data stem from a study of T-cell reconstitution after alpha-beta-depleted transplantation in children. Construction of the TCRbeta library involved unique molecular identifiers. TCRdb recomputed calls from the PCR reads with MiXCR, one row per CDR3 protein. The sample contains about 610,000 distinct CDR3 sequences, 8% to 11% of which appear only once. This TCR came from a human donor who donated a stem cell graft to a child with acute myeloid leukemia. The input for sequencing was PBMCs from the stem cell graft donor, taken from the stem cell graft.

CDR3 region: CSASQLGPYEQYF. The CDR3, as DNA: TGCAGTGCTAGTCAACTAGGGCCCTACGAGCAGTACTTC. This chain joins TRBV20-1 and TRBJ2-7, with D perhaps TRBD2 (5 bases). CDR3 length: 13 amino acids. With 3 bases removed from V and 2 bases from J, the gap between germline ends came to 11 bases. Germline V gene data show CDR1 as DFQATT and CDR2 as SNEGSKA (reference sequence).